This TCR beta chain was captured by sequencing in a study of cytomegalovirus exposure and HLA in healthy donors (dated by TCRdb to about 2017). In terms of the full investigation: In an earlier analysis of fewer than 750 of the donors, less than 350 Gb of sequence data and 117 million unique TCR beta sequences from 150 million to 200 million T cells were reported. About 330 gigabases of sequencing data and 70 million to 100 million unique TCR sequences made up an early release that covered 640 HLA-typed donors. Among the roughly 400 genotyped donors, approximately 76% belonged to the genetic ancestry cluster associated with self-reported Caucasian donors. The study was designed to test whether signatures of past pathogen exposure could be identified by cataloging public T cell receptors. The T cell repertoires of around 670 subjects were profiled by immunosequencing and related to cytomegalovirus serostatus. A separate validation cohort of roughly 130 different subjects was used in addition to the roughly 720-subject first cohort. The study combined high-throughput TCR immunosequencing, statistical association of individual TCRs with disease status, and machine learning to predict cytomegalovirus infection status. To study patterns of TCR occurrence, a later analysis re-analyzed previously published TCR beta repertoires from hundreds of donors and added high-resolution HLA genotyping. Rather than using new phenotypic data, the later analysis identified candidate immune exposures from TCR beta sequences and from how often those sequences occurred across donors. In an earlier analysis of around 540 of the donors, high-throughput TCR beta sequencing was used to judge whether each TCR beta V gene segment behaved as functional or pseudogenic. Alongside the repertoire data, information on donor age, sex, ethnicity and CMV serostatus was compiled. Genome-wide SNP genotypes for about 65% of the roughly 670 donors were used in a later genetic analysis, which treated that subset as a discovery cohort. All discovery cohort repertoires had been generated on a single sequencing platform. HLA typing covered class I and class II loci at four-digit resolution. The number of donors typed differed by locus, with roughly 629-640 for A, B, C, DRB1 and DQB1, more than 500 for DQA1, about 610 for DPA1, and some 440 for DPB1. A handful of DR-DQ haplotypes were handled as single units for association and clustering because linkage in the cohort was strong. Across 300 to 500 genotyped donors of the cohort, an average of roughly 230,000 unique TCR beta nucleotide sequences per donor were sequenced, and 15% to 20% of those sequences were non-productive. Study-wide findings and limitations: Most TCR sequences were seen in very few donors, while some public TCRs were found in many individuals. Compared with the approximately 670-donor mean, donors in an Asian-associated ancestry cluster had fewer N-insertions in productive TCRs, according to a later genetic analysis. According to a later analysis, most CMV-associated TCR beta chains appeared to be HLA-restricted, and the HLA associations seemed to be driven largely by CMV exposure. A further reported finding was that TCR beta sequences accurately predicted the HLA-A and HLA-B alleles for most subjects in the first cohort. An earlier analysis of roughly 570 of the donors showed that most TCR beta V segments appeared in productive rearrangements either about 87% or about 30% of the time, which broadly matched IMGT annotations. Roughly uniform sequencing depth across donors was assumed in presence/absence analyses, although this assumption may not hold. A total of about 180 TCR beta chains were listed by the study as associated with cytomegalovirus. An association between a missense DCLRE1C variant and V-gene and J-gene trimming of TCR beta chains was found in a later genetic analysis and replicated in an independent cohort. Immune exposure information for the cohort was limited to CMV serostatus. A group of highly shared sequence variants was considered likely to be a technical artifact of the sequencing pipeline. The authors suggested that the approach could potentially be generalized to other disease states and immunological phenotypes. Because the 87-base-pair reads could not distinguish some IMGT-functional V segments, including TRBV6-2 and TRBV6-3, those segments were excluded. Because counts were too low, 15 to 20 rarely observed V segments, including chromosome 9 orphons, were left out of the earlier analysis of 587 of the donors. Cytomegalovirus status was reported to be diagnosed by the classifier with high specificity and sensitivity in both the original and validation cohorts. In a later analysis, several top co-occurrence clusters were reported to appear linked to parvovirus B19, influenza, CMV and Epstein-Barr virus. Correlated functional status among segregating V segments might be attributable to linkage disequilibrium, but an unknown experimental factor could not be ruled out. In vitro tests confirmed that a few of the cytomegalovirus-associated TCR beta chains recognize cytomegalovirus antigens. Compared with equally common non-associated chains, HLA-associated TCR beta chains in a later analysis were more clonally expanded and had lower generation probabilities. When HLA alleles, especially DR and DQ, strongly co-occurred, attributing TCR associations to individual alleles was difficult. In a later analysis, TCR association rates were found to vary across HLA loci, with the most associated TCRs seen for DRB1 alleles and the fewest for HLA-C alleles. In this cohort, only TCR beta chains were sequenced, and detectable features were limited by the absence of alpha or paired-chain data. Because HLA typing was unavailable for some donors at each locus, only the typed subset was used in association tests. In a later analysis, around 15,000 TCR beta sequences were associated with specific HLA alleles at a false discovery rate of 0.05.

A note on this clone: The antigen it recognizes is unknown.

Including cysteine and phenylalanine, the CDR3 has 15 amino acids. Of the read, only the CDR3 DNA is kept; its 45 bases are in frame from base 1. The junction shows trimming of 3 bases on V and 8 bases on J, and the gene matches do not reach 5 bases of it. As encoded in the germline V gene, CDR1 is MRHNA while CDR2 is SNTAGT. In total, approximately 690 healthy bone marrow donors made up the cohort. Cohort members were all nominally healthy when sampled, although unrecorded immune exposures were likely present. The donor was CMV seronegative and belonged to the group of around 350 seronegative cohort members. Every donor gave a peripheral blood sample, and the peripheral blood mononuclear cells from that sample were used for TCR beta sequencing. The Qiagen DNeasy Blood Extraction Kit was used to extract genomic DNA from the blood cell samples. Library preparation employed the immunoSEQ multiplex PCR assay. For the multiplex PCR, a mixture combining 60 forward primers for TCR Vbeta segments and 13 reverse primers for TCR Jbeta segments was used. The CDR3 region of rearranged TCR beta genes was amplified from genomic DNA by a multiplex PCR assay. Amplified TCR beta libraries were sequenced as 87-base-pair reads on the Illumina HiSeq System. Regarding the original processing steps: A later analysis tallied 70 million to 100 million unique TCR beta chains across the 700 or so repertoires, and approximately 12 million of those chains were shared by two or more donors. Raw reads were error-corrected and collapsed into unique sequences with a nearest-neighbor algorithm that merged closely related sequences to remove PCR and sequencing errors. Alignment of CDR3 sequences to IMGT reference sequences was used to assign V, D and J gene segments. For a sequence to be retained, at least a six-nucleotide match to both a V gene segment and a J gene segment was required. A rearrangement was called productive if the CDR3 had no stop codons and remained in frame with V and J, and every other rearrangement was called non-productive. CDR3 was defined according to IMGT convention as the region running from the second conserved V-encoded cysteine to the conserved J-encoded phenylalanine. In an earlier analysis of 550 to 650 of the donors, sequences lacking an unambiguous match to a single V gene segment were excluded. In an earlier analysis of more than 500 of the donors, a V segment was called functional when productive rearrangements were above 56.7%, and segregating when the standard deviation between donors exceeded 5%. A statistical classification framework was built to diagnose cytomegalovirus status from the catalog of TCR beta chain sequences. In a later analysis, V and J genes were assigned by comparing TCR nucleotide sequences against IMGT/GENE-DB human TR gene sequences. The TCRdist pipeline was used in a later analysis to assign CDR3 sequences and most-parsimonious VDJ recombination scenarios. In a later analysis, each TCR beta chain was defined by its CDR3 amino acid sequence together with its V-gene family, and reads lacking a unique V-gene family were excluded. As a way to deal with suspected cross-contamination and a sequencing artifact, a later analysis dropped nearly 600 nucleotide sequences that were highly shared and had low generation probability. For each public chain, a later analysis derived a clonal expansion index from normalized ranks of inferred template counts within each repertoire. Generation probabilities in a later analysis came from a VDJ recombination model fitted to out-of-frame rearrangements, and those results were checked against IGoR. Hypergeometric tests were used in a later analysis to score TCR-TCR, TCR-HLA and TCR-CMV co-occurrence, with a repertoire-size bias correction applied to the TCR pairs. False discovery rates were estimated in a later analysis by permuting HLA or CMV assignments 20 times. In a later analysis, co-occurring TCRs were grouped using DBSCAN, with TCRdist sequence similarity added in when clustering inside HLA-allele-positive subsets. Repertoires with fewer than 30,000 or more than 120,000 public chains, plus five repertoires with anomalous nucleotide sharing, were excluded from co-occurrence clustering. Imported from immuneACCESS, the table was reduced by TCRdb to in-frame sequences with V and J called. These copies leave out some clones; in studies compared against another copy, an unresolved V gene accounts for under half, and the cause of the remainder is not known. V, J and clone size are those of that table, while D and trimming were read from the DNA. The sample's clone listing holds 60,000 to 100,000 clones. The ten top clones hold 4.6% of the sample.

The V and J segments used are TRBV6-4 and TRBJ2-1; 12 middle bases align to TRBD2. The sequence derives from a man aged 30-40 years in good health and CMV-seronegative. Material for sequencing was PBMCs. In nucleotide form, the sequence is TGTGCCAGCAGTGAATCGCTAGCGGGGGGGGATGAGCAGTTCTTC. Its protein reads: CASSESLAGGDEQFF.